The next 27 T cell receptor beta chains were all read from a single sample in a study of T-cell reconstitution after alpha-beta-depleted transplantation in children. Unique molecular identifiers were used in preparing the TCRbeta library. TCRdb re-derived calls from the PCR reads in MiXCR, one entry per CDR3 protein. The table includes 200,000 to 300,000 distinct CDR3 sequences, under 30% detected once. The material was PBMCs, obtained before TCRalphabeta/CD19-depleted stem cell transplant. The receptors derive from a girl aged 2-10 years with Fanconi anemia, due to receive a stem cell transplant.

This clonotype turned up a few times. The rearrangement links TRBV29-1 to TRBJ1-2; possible D gene TRBD1, 6 bases. Trimming cost V 4 bases and J 4 bases, with 13 bases left between them. The CDR3 has 13 amino acids. CDR1 SQVTM and CDR2 ANQGSEA come from the germline V gene. The CDR3 protein is CSVGQAASYGYTF. For the CDR3, the DNA is TGCAGCGTTGGACAGGCCGCGTCCTATGGCTACACCTTC. Drawing the rest from reference TRBV29-1 and TRBJ1-2, the complete variable domain is SAVISQKPSRDICQRGTSLTIQCQVDSQVTMMFWYRQQPGQSLTLIATANQGSEATYESGFVIDKFPISRPNLTFSTLTVSNMSPEDSSIYLCSVGQAASYGYTFGSGTRLTVV.

This clonotype was counted ten times or more. The chain is built from TRBV25-1 and TRBJ2-7, with TRBD2 matching 10 bases. Germline values: CDR1 MGHDK, CDR2 SYGVNS. Trimming cost V 3 bases and J 1 base; bases outside gene matches: 3. This CDR3 spans 15 amino acids. The CDR3 DNA sequence: TGTGCCAGCAGTGACCGGACTAGCGGTTCCTACGAGCAGTACTTC. It encodes CASSDRTSGSYEQYF.

This clonotype came up many times. CDR3 residues: CSATKGQRIYGYTF. The DNA of the CDR3 is TGCAGCGCAACAAAGGGACAGCGTATCTATGGCTACACCTTC. The chain uses TRBV29-1 and TRBJ1-2; 7 positions match TRBD1. The germline gives CDR1 SQVTM, CDR2 ANQGSEA. V shed 7 bases and J 4 bases; nucleotides not matched to a gene: 12. The CDR3 is made up of 14 amino acids.

This chain joins TRBV28 and TRBJ1-2; D is unresolved. The CDR3 consists of 13 residues. Between the trimmed V and J ends, which lost 5 bases and 8 bases, there was a span of 15 bases. CDR1 and CDR2 (germline): MDHEN, SYDVKM. The CDR3 DNA reads as TGTGCCAGCAGTCAACGGGGAGTAAGGGGCTACACCTTC. This sequence encodes CASSQRGVRGYTF.

This chain connects TRBV20-1 to TRBJ2-5; TRBD2 agrees at 9 bases. The CDR3 consists of 15 residues. From germline, CDR1 is DFQATT and CDR2 SNEGSKA (reference sequence). V lost 4 bases and J lost 5; bases outside the gene matches: 11. The CDR3 DNA reads TGCAGTGCTATGGGTCCCAGCGGGAGGAGGGAGACCCAGTACTTC. Encoded protein: CSAMGPSGRRETQYF.

This clonotype was counted many times. J is TRBJ2-1 and V is TRBV4-2; D remains ambiguous. CDR3 length: 16 residues. CDR1 is LGHNA, CDR2 YNFKEQ, per germline. V was clipped by 0 bases and J by 5 bases, with 14 bases between them. This chain's CDR3 is CASSQELRALNNEQFF. CDR3 bases: TGTGCCAGCAGCCAAGAACTCCGGGCCTTAAACAATGAGCAGTTCTTC.

This clonotype showed up many times. The V and J genes are TRBV6-5 and TRBJ2-5, with 7 bases that match TRBD2. Looked up from germline, CDR1 is MNHEY and CDR2 is SVGAGI. The ends lost 2 bases at V and 5 bases at J; junction bases unmatched: 8. CDR3 length: 15 amino acids. DNA for the CDR3: TGTGCCAGCAGTTACGGTCTAGCGGCGTGGGAGACCCAGTACTTC. Its translation: CASSYGLAAWETQYF.

This clonotype was detected ten times or more. The CDR3 spells CSAHRHTDTQYF. The CDR3 coding sequence is TGCAGTGCCCATCGGCACACAGATACGCAGTATTTT. V gene TRBV20-1 combines with J gene TRBJ2-3, with D unresolved. Trimming removed 6 bases at V and 2 bases at J, with 9 bases between. Germline V gives CDR1 DFQATT, CDR2 SNEGSKA (reference sequence). The CDR3 covers 12 residues.

V usage is TRBV20-1 and J usage is TRBJ2-7; 11 nucleotides agree with TRBD1. The germline V gene has CDR1 DFQATT and CDR2 SNEGSKA (reference sequence). V was clipped by 2 bases and J by 7 bases; unmatched bases: 13. The CDR3 has 16 amino acids. The CDR3: CSARSLQRTGGREQYF. The CDR3 DNA follows: TGCAGTGCTAGATCCCTCCAGAGGACAGGGGGCAGAGAGCAGTACTTC.

This clonotype was observed many times. V gene TRBV20-1 combines with J gene TRBJ2-5; a weak D match, TRBD1 (5 bases). This CDR3 is 16 amino acids long. Trimming stripped 0 bases from V and 4 bases from J, with 18 bases between. The germline gives CDR1 DFQATT, CDR2 SNEGSKA (reference sequence). The DNA of the CDR3 is TGCAGTGCTAGAGATATTCCCAGGGCCTGGAGAGAGACCCAGTACTTC. Translated: CSARDIPRAWRETQYF.

Many counts were recorded for this clonotype. The chain combines TRBV20-1 with TRBJ2-7; D may be TRBD1 (6 bases). Germline loops: CDR1 DFQATT, CDR2 SNEGSKA (reference sequence). This CDR3 has 14 amino acids. CDR3 nucleotides: TGCAGCCCTCAGGGCACAGGGTGGGGCTACGAGCAGTACTTC. Its translation: CSPQGTGWGYEQYF.

The sample holds a few counts of this clonotype. V gene TRBV29-1 combines with J gene TRBJ2-1; TRBD2 might be the D (6 bases). Germline V CDR1 and CDR2: SQVTM, ANQGSEA. This CDR3 spans 12 amino acids. Trimming removed 4 bases from V and 4 bases from J, with 8 bases in between. The CDR3 here is CSVGGVYNEQFF. CDR3 DNA: TGCAGCGTTGGGGGGGTATACAATGAGCAGTTCTTC.

V is TRBV12-3 or TRBV12-4 and J is TRBJ2-3, with 9 positions matching TRBD2. This CDR3 has 17 residues. Trimming took 1 base from V and 3 from J; bases not matched to a gene: 8. CDR3 DNA: TGTGCCAGCAGTTTAGGTCATCGGCTAGCGGGGACAGATACGCAGTATTTT. Translation gives CASSLGHRLAGTDTQYF.

This clonotype occurred a few times. The gene calls are TRBV6-2 or TRBV6-3 and TRBJ2-5; 7 positions agree with TRBD2. The CDR3 spans 15 residues. The V gene end was trimmed by 2 bases and the J gene end by 2 bases; junction bases not matched to a gene: 5. Germline CDR1 reads MNHEY; CDR2 reads SVGEGT. The CDR3 sequence is CASSYPAGIQETQYF. The CDR3 DNA reads TGTGCCAGCAGTTACCCAGCGGGAATACAAGAGACCCAGTACTTC.

This clonotype was seen at least ten times. The chain uses TRBV6-1 and TRBJ1-5; a possible D gene is TRBD1 (5 bases). CDR3 size: 13 residues. Trimming stripped 2 bases from V and 5 bases from J, with 7 bases between. Germline V lookup: CDR1 MNHNS, CDR2 SASEGT. DNA for the CDR3: TGTGCCAGCAGTGAATGGGGGTATCAGCCCCAGCATTTT. Amino acids: CASSEWGYQPQHF.

This clonotype was seen ten or more times. The chain links TRBV29-1 to TRBJ2-5, with TRBD1 identical over 7 bases. V lost 5 bases, J lost 0 bases, and 3 bases stayed unmatched. The CDR3 has 13 amino acids. Per the germline V gene, CDR1 is SQVTM and CDR2 is ANQGSEA. The CDR3 DNA reads TGCAGCGTTCTACAGGGGAACCAAGAGACCCAGTACTTC. Protein product: CSVLQGNQETQYF.

This clonotype was seen only a few times. The chain recombines TRBV28 with TRBJ1-2; D remains ambiguous. The CDR3 runs 13 residues. Per germline, CDR1 MDHEN and CDR2 SYDVKM. With 8 bases removed from V and 3 bases from J, the gap between germline ends came to 13 bases. This chain's CDR3 is CASGSPGDYGYTF. CDR3 nucleotide sequence: TGTGCCAGCGGGTCCCCGGGTGACTATGGCTACACCTTC.

In this sample, this clonotype turned up many times. The J gene is TRBJ2-5, the V gene TRBV29-1; 9 bases agree with TRBD1. In germline, CDR1 is SQVTM, CDR2 ANQGSEA. Losses at the gene ends were 0 bases for V and 4 bases for J; bases not matched to a gene: 3. CDR3 length: 14 residues. In DNA, the CDR3 is TGCAGCGTTGAAGACCCGACAGGGGGAGAGACCCAGTACTTC. This codes for CSVEDPTGGETQYF.

The chain joins TRBV9 to TRBJ2-1; TRBD1 matches at 9 bases. This CDR3 spans 14 amino acids. V shed 0 bases and J 5 bases; nucleotides not matched to a gene: 0. CDR1 and CDR2 (germline): SGDLS, YYNGEE. The CDR3 region has the DNA TGTGCCAGCAGCGTAGGGACAGGGGACAATGAGCAGTTCTTC. This translates into CASSVGTGDNEQFF.

The chain links TRBV2 to TRBJ2-7; no clear D. Germline V CDR1 and CDR2: SNHLY, FYNNEI. Trimming removed 7 bases from V and 2 bases from J, with 12 bases in between. The CDR3 extends over 13 amino acids. The CDR3 sequence is CASTRLFAYEQYF. The DNA for the CDR3 is TGTGCCAGCACGCGACTGTTTGCCTACGAGCAGTACTTC.

The rearrangement uses TRBV7-2 and TRBJ2-7; TRBD1 is a possible D gene (5 bases). Between the trimmed V and J ends, which lost 5 bases and 5 bases, there was a span of 16 bases. CDR1 is SGHTA, CDR2 FQGNSA, per germline. The CDR3 length is 14 residues. This CDR3 reads CASSRNQGFHEQYF. CDR3 coding DNA: TGTGCCAGCAGCCGCAATCAGGGTTTCCACGAGCAGTACTTC.

This clonotype was detected many times. The V and J genes are TRBV5-5 and TRBJ2-3; possibly TRBD1 or TRBD2 for D (5 bases each). Looked up from germline, CDR1 is SGHKS and CDR2 is YYEKEE (reference sequence). V lost 1 base and J lost 1, with 13 bases in between. The CDR3 extends over 16 amino acids. The CDR3 nucleotides are TGTGCCAGCAGCTTGATCGGGACGGAAGGCACAGATACGCAGTATTTT. This gives the protein CASSLIGTEGTDTQYF.

This clonotype was seen ten or more times. This chain links TRBV29-1 with TRBJ2-2; 8 bases agree with TRBD1. Trimming took 4 bases from V and 2 from J; bases not matched to a gene: 6. The CDR3 extends over 15 amino acids. Per the germline V gene, CDR1 is SQVTM and CDR2 is ANQGSEA. CDR3 in DNA: TGCAGCGTTGGGACAGGGACCTTTAACACCGGGGAGCTGTTTTTT. Its translation is CSVGTGTFNTGELFF.

This rearrangement joins TRBV2 to TRBJ2-1; D uncertain. In germline, CDR1 is SNHLY, CDR2 FYNNEI. Trimming removed 4 bases at V and 6 bases at J, with 7 bases between. There are 12 residues in the CDR3. The CDR3: CASSGSVNEQFF. The CDR3 region has the DNA TGTGCCAGCAGTGGGTCCGTCAATGAGCAGTTCTTC.

The chain uses TRBV20-1 and TRBJ2-3, with 12 bases aligning to TRBD2. Germline assignment: CDR1 DFQATT and CDR2 SNEGSKA (reference sequence). The CDR3 spans 18 residues. V lost 5 bases and J lost 2; bases outside the gene matches: 14. The CDR3 loop reads CSAAGTPGLAGFTDTQYF. The CDR3, as DNA: TGCAGTGCTGCCGGGACACCCGGACTAGCGGGGTTCACAGATACGCAGTATTTT.

The J gene is TRBJ2-7, the V gene TRBV10-2; a weak D match, TRBD2 (5 bases). The CDR3 runs 11 residues. Germline CDR1 is WSHSY and CDR2 is SAAADI. Trimming removed 7 bases from V and 4 bases from J, with 8 bases in between. The chain's CDR3 is CASKRGYEQYF. CDR3 DNA sequence: TGCGCCAGCAAGAGAGGGTACGAGCAGTACTTC.

The chain couples TRBV30 to TRBJ1-1; D remains unclear. Trimming took 0 bases from V and 5 from J, leaving 7 bases between them. CDR3 length: 12 residues. Germline CDR1 is GTSNPN and CDR2 is SVGIG (reference sequence). Written as DNA, the CDR3 is TGTGCCTGGAGTGTAGAAGGGACTGAAGCTTTCTTT. Translated: CAWSVEGTEAFF.